This passage covers 14 T cell receptor beta chains from one sample sequenced in a study of blood T cell repertoires in COVID-19. TCRdb's copy holds only in-frame clones and misses some; the assay was immunoSEQ multiplex PCR. Of fewer than 350,000 clones in the sample, about nine tenths were seen once. Sequencing was done on a sample of peripheral blood. These receptors originate from a woman aged 55-70 years with COVID-19, enrolled during active disease.

The rearrangement joins TRBV7-9 to TRBJ2-5; TRBD2 agrees at 7 bases. V was pared by 1 base and J by 5 bases, with 13 bases of the junction left unmatched. The CDR3 runs 17 residues. Looked up from germline, CDR1 is SEHNR and CDR2 is FQNEAQ (reference sequence). The CDR3 coding sequence is TGTGCCAGCAGCTTAGAGGTTTTGGCAGGGAGGGAGGAGACCCAGTACTTC. It yields the protein CASSLEVLAGREETQYF.

This chain connects TRBV5-1 to TRBJ1-2; 8 bases are a match to TRBD1. In germline, CDR1 is SGHRS, CDR2 YFSETQ. After removal of 2 bases from V and 7 bases from J, the junction contained 4 bases not matched to a gene. The CDR3 has 13 amino acids. Here the CDR3 reads CASSLTGGFGYTF. CDR3 DNA: TGCGCCAGCAGCTTAACAGGGGGATTTGGCTACACCTTC.

About this clone itself: The junction and the germline gene differ at one end; a read error may be behind it. In DNA, the CDR3 is TGTGCCACCAGTGATTCCGACAGATCCTTCTGCTTGGCCTTC. Translation: CATSDSDRSFCLAF. V gene TRBV24-1 combines with J gene TRBJ1-2, with D perhaps matching TRBD1 (5 bases). The CDR3 is made up of 14 amino acids. Germline CDR1 is KGHDR and CDR2 is SFDVKD.

The chain joins TRBV2 to TRBJ1-6; TRBD1 matches at 8 bases. This CDR3 has 16 amino acids. Germline CDR1 SNHLY, CDR2 FYNNEI. Trimming at V came to 6 bases and at J to 0 bases, leaving 4 bases not matched to a gene. CDR3 coding DNA: TGTGCCAGCAGGGGGACAGGCGGCTCCTATAATTCACCCCTCCACTTT. It codes for CASRGTGGSYNSPLHF.

This clone was observed a handful of times. The chain has TRBV20-1 and TRBJ1-2; D unresolved. V was trimmed by 3 bases and J by 9 bases, leaving 17 bases between them. Looked up from germline, CDR1 is DFQATT and CDR2 is SNEGSKA (reference sequence). This CDR3 is built from 13 residues. The CDR3 protein is CSASWEFKSSYTF. CDR3 nucleotides: TGCAGTGCTAGTTGGGAGTTCAAATCAAGCTACACCTTC.

The chain couples TRBV19 to TRBJ2-5; D remains ambiguous. The CDR3 is 13 amino acids. V was clipped by 3 bases and J by 6 bases, with 11 bases between them. Germline-derived CDR1 and CDR2 are LNHDA and SQIVND (reference sequence). The CDR3: CASSILKEKTQYF. The CDR3 DNA reads TGTGCCAGTAGTATCCTAAAAGAAAAGACCCAGTACTTC.

This rearrangement joins TRBV18 to TRBJ2-2; D may be TRBD1 (6 bases). The CDR3 covers 14 residues. V lost 10 bases and J lost 1, with 13 bases in between. Germline CDR1 reads KGHSH; CDR2 reads LQKENI. CDR3 nucleotide sequence: TGTGCCATGACGCAGGGGTTGAACACCGGGGAGCTGTTTTTT. This codes for CAMTQGLNTGELFF.

The chain joins TRBV5-5 to TRBJ1-2; 8 bases match TRBD1. V gave up 0 bases and J gave up 6 bases; unmatched junction bases: 4. Per germline, CDR1 SGHKS and CDR2 YYEKEE (reference sequence). The CDR3 has 14 residues. CDR3 in amino acids: CASSLGAGGDGYTF. The CDR3 region has the DNA TGTGCCAGCAGCTTGGGTGCAGGGGGCGATGGCTACACCTTC.

V gene TRBV6-4 combines with J gene TRBJ1-2; D perhaps matches TRBD1 (5 bases). Germline values: CDR1 MRHNA, CDR2 SNTAGT. V was shortened by 6 bases and J by 0 bases, with 14 bases between the two germline ends. The CDR3 contains 15 residues. The CDR3, as DNA: TGTGCCAGCAGGGGGTCAAAGGGGCCTAACTATGGCTACACCTTC. This translates into CASRGSKGPNYGYTF.

The CDR3 reads CASSPGQDLYNSPLHF. CDR3 bases: TGTGCCAGCAGCCCAGGACAGGACCTCTATAATTCACCCCTCCACTTT. This sequence joins TRBV5-8 and TRBJ1-6; 7 nucleotides match TRBD1. Per germline, CDR1 SGHTS and CDR2 YDEGEE. CDR3 size: 16 residues. The V segment lost 4 bases and the J segment 3 bases; nucleotides outside the gene matches: 7. Combining the CDR3 with reference TRBV5-8 and TRBJ1-6 gives the whole variable domain EAGVTQSPTHLIKTRGQQATLRCSPISGHTSVYWYQQALGLGLQFLLWYDEGEERNRGNFPPRFSGRQFPNYSSELNVNALELEDSALYLCASSPGQDLYNSPLHFGNGTRLTVT.

This chain uses TRBV9 with TRBJ1-6; 8 bases align to TRBD1. V trimming: 2 bases; J trimming: 7 bases; junction bases outside the gene matches: 5. Germline CDR1 and CDR2: SGDLS and YYNGEE. This CDR3 is 15 amino acids long. The CDR3 region has the DNA TGTGCCAGCAGCGTGAATCAGGGGGCGAATTCACCCCTCCACTTT. Translation: CASSVNQGANSPLHF. Complete variable domain (other parts from reference TRBV9 and TRBJ1-6): DSGVTQTPKHLITATGQRVTLRCSPRSGDLSVYWYQQSLDQGLQFLIQYYNGEERAKGNILERFSAQQFPDLHSELNLSSLELGDSALYFCASSVNQGANSPLHFGNGTRLTVT.

The chain couples TRBV19 to TRBJ2-7; 7 positions match TRBD1. Trimming took 3 bases from V and 10 from J; bases not matched to a gene: 12. The CDR3 contains 14 residues. In germline, CDR1 is LNHDA, CDR2 SQIVND (reference sequence). The CDR3 here is CASSIPGQRSFQYF. The CDR3 DNA is TGTGCCAGTAGTATCCCGGGACAGCGTTCCTTTCAGTACTTC.

This clone was seen a few times. The CDR3 DNA is TGCAGTGCTGGGACACAGTACGAGCAGTACTTC. It codes for CSAGTQYEQYF. The chain joins TRBV20-1 to TRBJ2-7, with D possibly being TRBD1 (6 bases). CDR1 is DFQATT and CDR2 is SNEGSKA in the germline V gene (reference sequence). V was pared by 5 bases and J by 4 bases, with 9 bases between. The CDR3 spans 11 residues.

The chain combines TRBV4-1 with TRBJ2-3, with D possibly matching TRBD2 (6 bases). The V gene's germline CDR1 is MGHRA and CDR2 YSYEKL. The CDR3 is 16 residues long. Trimming took 0 bases from V and 0 from J, leaving 10 bases between them. The CDR3 nucleotides read TGCGCCAGCAGCCAAGATCCCGGGACTAGCACAGATACGCAGTATTTT. Translating it yields CASSQDPGTSTDTQYF.